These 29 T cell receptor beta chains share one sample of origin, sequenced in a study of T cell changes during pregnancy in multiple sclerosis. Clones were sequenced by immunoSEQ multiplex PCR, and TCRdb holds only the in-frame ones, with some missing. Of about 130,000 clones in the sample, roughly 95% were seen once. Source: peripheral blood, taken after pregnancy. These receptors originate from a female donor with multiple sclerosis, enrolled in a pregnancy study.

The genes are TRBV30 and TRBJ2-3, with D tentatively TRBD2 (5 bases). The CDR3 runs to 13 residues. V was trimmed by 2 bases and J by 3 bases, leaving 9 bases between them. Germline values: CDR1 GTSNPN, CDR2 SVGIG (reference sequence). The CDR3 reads CAWSIPGTDTQYF. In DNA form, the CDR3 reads TGTGCCTGGAGTATCCCGGGAACAGATACGCAGTATTTT.

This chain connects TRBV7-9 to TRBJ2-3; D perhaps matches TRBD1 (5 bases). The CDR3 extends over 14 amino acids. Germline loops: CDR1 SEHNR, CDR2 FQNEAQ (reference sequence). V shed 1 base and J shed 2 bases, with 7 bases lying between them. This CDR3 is CASSLEGLTDTQYF. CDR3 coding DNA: TGTGCCAGCAGCTTAGAGGGGCTCACAGATACGCAGTATTTT.

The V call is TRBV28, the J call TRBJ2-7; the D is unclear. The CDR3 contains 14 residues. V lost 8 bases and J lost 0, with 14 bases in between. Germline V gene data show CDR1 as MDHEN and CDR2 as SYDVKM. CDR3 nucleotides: TGTGCCAGCGAGGAGCAGACGAGCTCCTACGAGCAGTACTTC. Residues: CASEEQTSSYEQYF.

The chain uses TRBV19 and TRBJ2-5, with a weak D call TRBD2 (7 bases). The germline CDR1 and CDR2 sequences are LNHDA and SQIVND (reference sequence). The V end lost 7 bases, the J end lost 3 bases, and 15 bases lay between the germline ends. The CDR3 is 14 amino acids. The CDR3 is CASNLGGGEETQYF. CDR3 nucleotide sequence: TGTGCCAGTAACCTTGGGGGGGGCGAAGAGACCCAGTACTTC.

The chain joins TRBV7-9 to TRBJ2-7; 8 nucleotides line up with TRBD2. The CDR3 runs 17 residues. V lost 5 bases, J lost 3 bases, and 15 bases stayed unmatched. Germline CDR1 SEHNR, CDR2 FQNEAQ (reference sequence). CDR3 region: CASSDRPLAVNLYEQYF. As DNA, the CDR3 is TGTGCCAGCAGCGACCGCCCACTAGCGGTGAATCTCTACGAGCAGTACTTC.

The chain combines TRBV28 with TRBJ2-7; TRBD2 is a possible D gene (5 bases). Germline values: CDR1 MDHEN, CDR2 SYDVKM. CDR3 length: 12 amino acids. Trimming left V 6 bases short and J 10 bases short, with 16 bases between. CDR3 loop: CASRSGPGNQYF. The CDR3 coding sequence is TGTGCCAGCAGATCGGGCCCGGGGAATCAGTACTTC.

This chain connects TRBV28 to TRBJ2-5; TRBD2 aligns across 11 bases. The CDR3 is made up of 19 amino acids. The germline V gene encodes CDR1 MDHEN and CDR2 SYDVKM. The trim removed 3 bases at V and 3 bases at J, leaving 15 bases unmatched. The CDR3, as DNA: TGTGCCAGCAGTTTTCTCCTCTCATCTAGCGGGAGGCCAGAAGAGACCCAGTACTTC. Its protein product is CASSFLLSSSGRPEETQYF.

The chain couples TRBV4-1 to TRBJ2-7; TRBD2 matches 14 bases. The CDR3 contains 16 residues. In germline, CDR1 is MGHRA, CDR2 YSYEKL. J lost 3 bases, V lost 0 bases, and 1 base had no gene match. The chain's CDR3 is CASSQDGTSGSYEQYF. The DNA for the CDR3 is TGCGCCAGCAGCCAAGATGGGACTAGCGGGAGCTACGAGCAGTACTTC.

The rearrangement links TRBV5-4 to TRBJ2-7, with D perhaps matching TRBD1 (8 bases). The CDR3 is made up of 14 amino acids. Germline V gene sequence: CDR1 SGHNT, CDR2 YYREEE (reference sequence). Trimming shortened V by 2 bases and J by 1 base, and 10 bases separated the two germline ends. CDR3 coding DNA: TGTGCCAGCAGCTTACAGGGGGGGTCCTACGAGCAGTACTTC. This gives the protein CASSLQGGSYEQYF. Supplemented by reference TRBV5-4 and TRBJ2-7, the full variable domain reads ETGVTQSPTHLIKTRGQQVTLRCSSQSGHNTVSWYQQALGQGPQFIFQYYREEENGRGNFPPRFSGLQFPNYSSELNVNALELDDSALYLCASSLQGGSYEQYFGPGTRLTVT.

The CDR3 region is CASSQDLPGYPSGANVLTF. The CDR3 DNA reads TGTGCCAGCAGCCAAGATTTGCCAGGGTATCCCTCTGGGGCCAACGTCCTGACTTTC. The chain links TRBV4-2 to TRBJ2-6; D might be TRBD1 (5 bases). CDR1 LGHNA and CDR2 YNFKEQ come from the germline V gene. The CDR3 has 19 amino acids. V shed 0 bases and J shed 0 bases, with 15 bases lying between them.

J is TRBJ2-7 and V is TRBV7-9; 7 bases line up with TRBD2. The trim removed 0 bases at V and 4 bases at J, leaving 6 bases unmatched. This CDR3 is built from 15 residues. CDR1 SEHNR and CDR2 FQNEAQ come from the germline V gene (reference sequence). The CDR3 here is CASSLAGGPGYEQYF. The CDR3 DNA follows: TGTGCCAGCAGCTTAGCGGGAGGGCCGGGTTACGAGCAGTACTTC.

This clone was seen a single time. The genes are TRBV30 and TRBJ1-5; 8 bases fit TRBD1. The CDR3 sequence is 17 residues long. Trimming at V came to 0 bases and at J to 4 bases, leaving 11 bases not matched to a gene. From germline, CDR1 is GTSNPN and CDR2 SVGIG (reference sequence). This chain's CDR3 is CAWSVGTGAVGNQPQHF. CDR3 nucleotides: TGTGCCTGGAGTGTGGGGACAGGTGCAGTCGGAAATCAGCCCCAGCATTTT.

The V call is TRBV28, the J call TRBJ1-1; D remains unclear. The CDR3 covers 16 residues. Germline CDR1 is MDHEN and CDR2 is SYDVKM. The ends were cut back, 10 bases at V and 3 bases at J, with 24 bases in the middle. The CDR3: CAIRGIGRRPDTEAFF. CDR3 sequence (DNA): TGTGCCATCCGAGGCATCGGCCGACGACCTGACACTGAAGCTTTCTTT.

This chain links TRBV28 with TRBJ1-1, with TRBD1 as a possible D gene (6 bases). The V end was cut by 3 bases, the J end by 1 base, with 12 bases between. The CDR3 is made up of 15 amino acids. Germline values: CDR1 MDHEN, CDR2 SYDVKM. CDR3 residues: CASSFRGRGNTEAFF. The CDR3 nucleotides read TGTGCCAGCAGTTTTAGGGGCAGGGGGAACACTGAAGCTTTCTTT.

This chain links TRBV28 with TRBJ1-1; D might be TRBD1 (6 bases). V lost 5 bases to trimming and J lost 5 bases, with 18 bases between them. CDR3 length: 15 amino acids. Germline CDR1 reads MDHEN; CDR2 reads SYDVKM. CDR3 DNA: TGTGCCAGCAGTCCCCCCCAACAGGGAGGGACTGAAGCTTTCTTT. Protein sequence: CASSPPQQGGTEAFF.

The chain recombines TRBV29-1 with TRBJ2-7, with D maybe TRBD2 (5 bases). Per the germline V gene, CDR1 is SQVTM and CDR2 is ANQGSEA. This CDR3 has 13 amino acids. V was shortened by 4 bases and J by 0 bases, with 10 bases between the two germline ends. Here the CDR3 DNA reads TGCAGCGTTGTTGAGAGGGTCTCCTACGAGCAGTACTTC. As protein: CSVVERVSYEQYF.

The CDR3: CASSPRGGSGRANTGELFF. The CDR3, as DNA: TGTGCCAGCAGCCCAAGGGGCGGTAGCGGGAGAGCGAACACCGGGGAGCTGTTTTTT. The J gene is TRBJ2-2, the V gene TRBV4-2, with 9 bases aligning to TRBD2. V was clipped by 4 bases and J by 0 bases; unmatched bases: 12. The CDR3 has 19 amino acids. Germline assignment: CDR1 LGHNA and CDR2 YNFKEQ.

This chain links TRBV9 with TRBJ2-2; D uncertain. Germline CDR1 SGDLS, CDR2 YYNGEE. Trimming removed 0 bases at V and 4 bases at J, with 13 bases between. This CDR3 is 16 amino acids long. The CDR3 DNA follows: TGTGCCAGCAGCGTAGAGTCCGACACCCTCACCGGGGAGCTGTTTTTT. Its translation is CASSVESDTLTGELFF.

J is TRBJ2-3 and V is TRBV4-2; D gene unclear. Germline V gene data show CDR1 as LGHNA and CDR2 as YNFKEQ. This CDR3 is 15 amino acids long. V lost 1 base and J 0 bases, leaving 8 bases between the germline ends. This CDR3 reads CASSQGGISTDTQYF. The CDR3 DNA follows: TGTGCCAGCAGCCAAGGCGGCATAAGCACAGATACGCAGTATTTT.

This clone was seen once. CDR3 in amino acids: CATQDRAGYNEQFF. DNA for the CDR3: TGTGCCACCCAAGACAGAGCTGGCTACAATGAGCAGTTCTTC. The rearrangement links TRBV6-6 to TRBJ2-1, with D possibly being TRBD1 (5 bases). V lost 10 bases and J lost 3, with 16 bases in between. The germline V gene encodes CDR1 MNHNY and CDR2 SVGAGI (reference sequence). The CDR3 length is 14 residues.

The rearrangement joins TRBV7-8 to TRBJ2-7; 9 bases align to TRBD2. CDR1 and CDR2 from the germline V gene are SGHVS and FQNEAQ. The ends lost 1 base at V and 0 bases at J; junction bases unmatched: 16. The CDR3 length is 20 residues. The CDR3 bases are TGTGCCAGCAGCTTAGGATACGCTAGCGGGACTCGCCGGAGCTCCTACGAGCAGTACTTC. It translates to CASSLGYASGTRRSSYEQYF. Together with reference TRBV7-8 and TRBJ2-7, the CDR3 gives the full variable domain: GAGVSQSPRYKVAKRGQDVALRCDPISGHVSLFWYQQALGQGPEFLTYFQNEAQLDKSGLPSDRFFAERPEGSVSTLKIQRTQQEDSAVYLCASSLGYASGTRRSSYEQYFGPGTRLTVT.

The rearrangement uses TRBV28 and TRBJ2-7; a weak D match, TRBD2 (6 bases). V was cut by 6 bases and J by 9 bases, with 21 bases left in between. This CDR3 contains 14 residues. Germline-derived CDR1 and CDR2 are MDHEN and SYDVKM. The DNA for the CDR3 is TGTGCCAGCAGCCTTGGCGGGACGGCTGCCTGGCAGTACTTC. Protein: CASSLGGTAAWQYF.

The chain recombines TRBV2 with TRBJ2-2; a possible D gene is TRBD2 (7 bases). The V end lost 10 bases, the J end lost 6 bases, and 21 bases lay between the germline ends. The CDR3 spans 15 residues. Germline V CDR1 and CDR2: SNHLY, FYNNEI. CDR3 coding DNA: TGTGCCACACAGCGAAGGGGGGGAGGGTCCGGGGAGCTGTTTTTT. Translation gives CATQRRGGGSGELFF.

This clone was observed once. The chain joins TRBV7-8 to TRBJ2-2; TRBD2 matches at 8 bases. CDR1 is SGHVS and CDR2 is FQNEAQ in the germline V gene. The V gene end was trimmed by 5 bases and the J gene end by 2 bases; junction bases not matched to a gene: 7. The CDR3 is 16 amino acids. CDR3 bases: TGTGCCAGCAGCGAACCCGGGGGGGACAACACCGGGGAGCTGTTTTTT. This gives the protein CASSEPGGDNTGELFF. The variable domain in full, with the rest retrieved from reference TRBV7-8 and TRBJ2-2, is GAGVSQSPRYKVAKRGQDVALRCDPISGHVSLFWYQQALGQGPEFLTYFQNEAQLDKSGLPSDRFFAERPEGSVSTLKIQRTQQEDSAVYLCASSEPGGDNTGELFFGEGSRLTVL.

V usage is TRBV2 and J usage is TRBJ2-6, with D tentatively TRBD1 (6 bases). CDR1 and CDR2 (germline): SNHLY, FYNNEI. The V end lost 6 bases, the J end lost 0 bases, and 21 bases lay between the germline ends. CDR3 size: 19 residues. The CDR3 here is CASRGNREILSSGANVLTF. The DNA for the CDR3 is TGTGCCAGCAGGGGTAACAGGGAAATCCTTAGCTCTGGGGCCAACGTCCTGACTTTC.

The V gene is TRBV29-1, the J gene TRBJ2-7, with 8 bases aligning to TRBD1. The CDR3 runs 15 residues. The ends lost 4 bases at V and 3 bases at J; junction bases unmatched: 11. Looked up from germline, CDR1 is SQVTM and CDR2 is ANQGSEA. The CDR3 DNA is TGCAGCGTTGCAGAATTGGACAGGGTAGGCTACGAGCAGTACTTC. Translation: CSVAELDRVGYEQYF.

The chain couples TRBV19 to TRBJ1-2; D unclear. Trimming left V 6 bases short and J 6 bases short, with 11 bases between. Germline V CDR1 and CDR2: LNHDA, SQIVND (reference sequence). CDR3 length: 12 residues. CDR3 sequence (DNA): TGTGCCAGTAGGATGAGGGAGCATGGCTACACCTTC. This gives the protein CASRMREHGYTF.

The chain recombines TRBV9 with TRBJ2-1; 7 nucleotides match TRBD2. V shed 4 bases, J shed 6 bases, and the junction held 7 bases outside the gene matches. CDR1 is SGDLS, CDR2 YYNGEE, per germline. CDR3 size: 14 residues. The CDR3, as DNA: TGTGCCAGCAGCTTCGAGGCTAGCGGCAATGAGCAGTTCTTC. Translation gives CASSFEASGNEQFF.

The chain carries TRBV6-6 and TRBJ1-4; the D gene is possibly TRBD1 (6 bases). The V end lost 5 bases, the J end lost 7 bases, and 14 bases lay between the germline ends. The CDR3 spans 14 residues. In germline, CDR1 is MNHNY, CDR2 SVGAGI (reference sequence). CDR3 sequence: CASSRTAQGEKLFF. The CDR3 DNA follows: TGTGCCAGCAGTCGCACCGCACAGGGTGAAAAACTGTTTTTT.